Below, 25 T cell receptor beta chains from the same sample are listed, as sequenced in a study of CD8 T cells in Susac syndrome. Reverse transcription used roughly 0.5 to 1 ug RNA and random hexamers. TCRdb used MiXCR to reprocess the immunoSEQ multiplex PCR reads, holding one entry per CDR3 protein. The sample has under 200,000 distinct CDR3 sequences; 85% to 95% are singletons. The sample consisted of CD8+ T cells from PBMCs. The receptors here all came from a human donor with Susac syndrome.

The gene calls are TRBV4-1 and TRBJ2-1; 15 bases fit TRBD2. This CDR3 is built from 15 residues. Trimming removed 4 bases from V and 8 bases from J; junction bases left unmatched: 3. Germline V lookup: CDR1 MGHRA, CDR2 YSYEKL. The CDR3 reads CASSRGLAGGDEQFF. In DNA, the CDR3 is TGCGCCAGCAGCCGAGGACTAGCGGGGGGGGATGAGCAGTTCTTC.

This sequence joins TRBV28 and TRBJ2-6; D is possibly TRBD1 (6 bases). Germline V gene data show CDR1 as MDHEN and CDR2 as SYDVKM. V shed 6 bases and J shed 2 bases, with 11 bases lying between them. The CDR3 runs to 15 residues. CDR3 DNA: TGTGCCAGCAGCACCACAGGGACTGGGGCCAACGTCCTGACTTTC. Translating it yields CASSTTGTGANVLTF.

This chain uses TRBV11-2 with TRBJ2-1; 10 bases agree with TRBD2. Germline V gene lookup returns CDR1 SGHAT and CDR2 FQNNGV. CDR3 length: 17 residues. V was clipped by 1 base and J by 8 bases; unmatched bases: 11. The CDR3 DNA reads TGTGCCAGCAGCTTAGTCGGGGGACTAGCGTTTTCGGATGAGCAGTTCTTC. This encodes CASSLVGGLAFSDEQFF.

V and J are TRBV7-8 and TRBJ2-1, with 8 bases aligning to TRBD2. The CDR3 is 15 residues long. Germline V CDR1 and CDR2: SGHVS, FQNEAQ. V dropped 1 base and J dropped 13; count of bases not matched to a gene: 12. As DNA, the CDR3 is TGTGCCAGCAGCTTAGACGTCCAGCGGGAGTGGGAACAGTTCTTC. Translation: CASSLDVQREWEQFF.

The chain uses TRBV6-5 and TRBJ1-1; 9 positions match TRBD1. This CDR3 comprises 18 residues. CDR1 MNHEY and CDR2 SVGAGI come from the germline V gene. Unmatched junction bases numbered 13, after V lost 2 bases and J lost 3 bases. The chain's CDR3 is CASSYPRGQGNFDTEAFF. DNA for the CDR3: TGTGCCAGCAGTTACCCTCGGGGACAGGGTAATTTTGACACTGAAGCTTTCTTT.

The chain has TRBV6-5 and TRBJ2-5; TRBD1 matches 9 bases. The CDR3 is made up of 13 amino acids. The V and J ends lost 6 bases and 4 bases, in that order; junction bases with no gene match: 3. Germline V gene sequence: CDR1 MNHEY, CDR2 SVGAGI. The CDR3 protein is CASSLQGAETQYF. CDR3 coding DNA: TGTGCCAGCAGCTTACAGGGGGCAGAGACCCAGTACTTC.

CDR3 in amino acids: CASSRTWLAGAYEQYF. Written as DNA, the CDR3 is TGTGCCAGCAGCCGGACGTGGCTAGCGGGAGCGTACGAGCAGTACTTC. The chain uses TRBV28 and TRBJ2-7; 10 bases fit TRBD2. Germline CDR1 reads MDHEN; CDR2 reads SYDVKM. The CDR3 covers 16 residues. Losses at the gene ends were 6 bases for V and 4 bases for J; bases not matched to a gene: 12.

This chain links TRBV24-1 with TRBJ2-3; D unresolved. The CDR3 has 15 residues. The ends were cut back, 2 bases at V and 0 bases at J, with 8 bases in the middle. CDR1 is KGHDR and CDR2 is SFDVKD in the germline V gene. The CDR3 nucleotides are TGTGCCACCAGTGATTCTCGAACTAGCACAGATACGCAGTATTTT. Translated: CATSDSRTSTDTQYF.

V is TRBV2 and J is TRBJ2-5; D is unresolved. The CDR3 is made up of 13 amino acids. V gave up 3 bases and J gave up 3 bases, with 8 bases separating them. Germline V gene data show CDR1 as SNHLY and CDR2 as FYNNEI. In DNA form, the CDR3 reads TGTGCCAGCAGTGATCGGCTCAAAGAGACCCAGTACTTC. Translated, it gives CASSDRLKETQYF.

The CDR3 sequence: CASSLERGGDTQYF. CDR3 coding DNA: TGTGCCAGCAGCCTCGAGAGGGGAGGGGATACGCAGTATTTT. The gene calls are TRBV3-1 and TRBJ2-3; 7 bases agree with TRBD2. Trimming took 4 bases from V and 6 from J; bases not matched to a gene: 7. The germline V gene has CDR1 LGHDT and CDR2 YNNKEL (reference sequence). This CDR3 is built from 14 residues.

J is TRBJ1-1 and V is TRBV9, with TRBD1 as a possible D gene (6 bases). Trimming took off 0 bases at V and 6 bases at J, with 15 bases between the two ends. The CDR3 loop spans 15 amino acids. Germline CDR1 reads SGDLS; CDR2 reads YYNGEE. CDR3 sequence reads: CASSVATGGGSEAFF. In DNA form, the CDR3 reads TGTGCCAGCAGCGTAGCTACGGGTGGGGGCTCTGAAGCTTTCTTT.

The V gene is TRBV7-9, the J gene TRBJ2-3, with D perhaps TRBD1 (6 bases). The CDR3 is made up of 15 amino acids. The V and J ends lost 5 bases and 6 bases respectively, with 18 bases between them. CDR1 and CDR2 (germline): SEHNR, FQNEAQ (reference sequence). The CDR3 DNA follows: TGTGCCAGCAGCCACGGCAGGGGCGAGGTGGATACGCAGTATTTT. Translation: CASSHGRGEVDTQYF.

CDR3 coding DNA: TGTGCCTGGAGTGTACAGTGGCTAGCGGTGACCCTCGGGTCCCAAGAGACCCAGTACTTC. It translates to CAWSVQWLAVTLGSQETQYF. V is TRBV30 and J is TRBJ2-5; TRBD2 agrees at 7 bases. With 0 bases clipped from V and 1 base from J, the junction kept 20 bases outside the gene matches. The CDR3 consists of 20 residues. Per the germline V gene, CDR1 is GTSNPN and CDR2 is SVGIG (reference sequence). The complete variable domain, with remaining parts taken from reference TRBV30 and TRBJ2-5, reads SQTIHQWPATLVQPVGSPLSLECTVEGTSNPNLYWYRQAAGRGLQLLFYSVGIGQISSEVPQNLSASRPQDRQFILSSKKLLLSDSGFYLCAWSVQWLAVTLGSQETQYFGPGTRLLVL.

The rearrangement joins TRBV28 to TRBJ2-1, with 10 positions matching TRBD2. Germline CDR1 MDHEN, CDR2 SYDVKM. This CDR3 spans 16 amino acids. J gave up 4 bases and V 4 bases, and 7 bases lay outside the gene matches. CDR3 residues: CASSSHLAGVYNEQFF. The CDR3 coding sequence is TGTGCCAGCAGTTCCCATCTAGCGGGAGTGTACAATGAGCAGTTCTTC.

V usage is TRBV28 and J usage is TRBJ2-2; D is uncertain. V lost 1 base and J 4 bases, leaving 4 bases between the germline ends. The CDR3 length is 13 residues. CDR1 is MDHEN, CDR2 SYDVKM, per germline. The CDR3 sequence is CASSLFPTGELFF. CDR3 in DNA: TGTGCCAGCAGTTTATTCCCCACCGGGGAGCTGTTTTTT.

The rearrangement joins TRBV9 to TRBJ2-2, with D unresolved. The ends were cut back, 3 bases at V and 8 bases at J, with 11 bases in the middle. Germline values: CDR1 SGDLS, CDR2 YYNGEE. The CDR3 loop spans 13 amino acids. The CDR3: CASSGMDGGELFF. CDR3 bases: TGTGCCAGCAGCGGTATGGACGGGGGGGAGCTGTTTTTT.

V is TRBV5-1 and J is TRBJ2-5; D is ambiguous. Germline loops: CDR1 SGHRS, CDR2 YFSETQ. V dropped 5 bases and J dropped 1 base, with 12 bases sitting between them. The CDR3 totals 14 residues. Here the CDR3 DNA reads TGCGCCAGCAGAGGAATCGGTATCCAAGAGACCCAGTACTTC. Its translation is CASRGIGIQETQYF.

The gene calls are TRBV4-1 and TRBJ1-6; D may be TRBD1 (6 bases). V was pared by 0 bases and J by 3 bases, with 6 bases between. CDR3 length equals 15 residues. Germline V gives CDR1 MGHRA, CDR2 YSYEKL. The CDR3 sequence is CASSQEDSYNSPLHF. The CDR3 DNA is TGCGCCAGCAGCCAAGAGGACAGCTATAATTCACCCCTCCACTTT.

This sequence joins TRBV15 and TRBJ2-5; D may correspond to TRBD1 or TRBD2 (5 bases each). Germline CDR1 is LNHNV and CDR2 is YYDKDF (reference sequence). This CDR3 is 17 amino acids long. Trimming left V 5 bases short and J 5 bases short, with 24 bases between. The chain's CDR3 is CATSDPSKATGRETQYF. The DNA for the CDR3 is TGTGCCACCAGCGACCCTAGCAAGGCCACAGGAAGGGAGACCCAGTACTTC.

The gene calls are TRBV9 and TRBJ2-2, with 8 bases that match TRBD1. The CDR3 runs to 15 residues. V was clipped by 2 bases and J by 4 bases; unmatched bases: 4. In germline, CDR1 is SGDLS, CDR2 YYNGEE. The CDR3 here is CASSVGQGGTGELFF. CDR3 sequence (DNA): TGTGCCAGCAGCGTCGGACAGGGCGGCACCGGGGAGCTGTTTTTT.

This chain joins TRBV5-6 and TRBJ1-4, with 12 bases fitting TRBD1. CDR3 length: 15 residues. Trimming at V came to 4 bases and at J to 8 bases, leaving 6 bases not matched to a gene. Germline V gives CDR1 SGHDT, CDR2 YYEEEE. CDR3 sequence reads: CASSLRDRGREKLFF. The DNA of the CDR3 is TGTGCCAGCAGCCTTCGGGACAGGGGGCGCGAAAAACTGTTTTTT.

The genes are TRBV20-1 and TRBJ2-7; a weak D match, TRBD1 (7 bases). CDR1 is DFQATT and CDR2 is SNEGSKA in the germline V gene (reference sequence). Trimming took 6 bases from V and 0 from J, leaving 18 bases between them. The CDR3 has 15 amino acids. CDR3 sequence (DNA): TGCAGTGCGGCCGACAGGGAGGTCCCCTCCTACGAGCAGTACTTC. Translation: CSAADREVPSYEQYF.

V is TRBV9 and J is TRBJ1-1; the D gene is possibly TRBD1 (6 bases). The CDR3 sequence is 15 residues long. Trimming pared 0 bases from V and 4 bases from J, leaving 13 bases between. Germline V gives CDR1 SGDLS, CDR2 YYNGEE. This chain's CDR3 is CASSVEGRGTTEAFF. The DNA of the CDR3 is TGTGCCAGCAGCGTAGAGGGTAGGGGGACCACTGAAGCTTTCTTT.

This chain uses TRBV13 with TRBJ1-2, with D maybe TRBD1 (6 bases). From germline, CDR1 is PRHDT and CDR2 FYEKMQ (reference sequence). The CDR3 length is 16 residues. V shed 5 bases and J shed 0 bases, with 16 bases lying between them. The CDR3 protein is CASSPSPAGANYGYTF. The CDR3 nucleotides read TGTGCCAGCAGCCCGTCGCCTGCAGGGGCTAACTATGGCTACACCTTC.

V is TRBV5-1 and J is TRBJ2-1, with unresolved D. Germline CDR1 and CDR2: SGHRS and YFSETQ. The CDR3 consists of 11 residues. V shed 2 bases and J shed 5 bases, with 2 bases lying between them. CDR3 sequence reads: CASSFHNEQFF. Here the CDR3 DNA reads TGCGCCAGCAGCTTCCACAATGAGCAGTTCTTC. The complete variable domain, with remaining parts taken from reference TRBV5-1 and TRBJ2-1, reads KAGVTQTPRYLIKTRGQQVTLSCSPISGHRSVSWYQQTPGQGLQFLFEYFSETQRNKGNFPGRFSGRQFSNSRSEMNVSTLELGDSALYLCASSFHNEQFFGPGTRLTVL.